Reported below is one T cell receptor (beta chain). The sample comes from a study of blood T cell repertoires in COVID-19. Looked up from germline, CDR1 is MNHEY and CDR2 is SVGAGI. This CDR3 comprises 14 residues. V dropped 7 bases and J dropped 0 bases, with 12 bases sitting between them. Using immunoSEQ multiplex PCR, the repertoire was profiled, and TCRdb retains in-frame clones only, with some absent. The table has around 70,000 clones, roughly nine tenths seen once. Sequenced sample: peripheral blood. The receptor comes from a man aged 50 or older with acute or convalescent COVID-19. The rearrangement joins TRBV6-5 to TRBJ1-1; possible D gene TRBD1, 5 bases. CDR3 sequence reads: CASNKDTLNTEAFF. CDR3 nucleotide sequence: TGTGCCAGCAACAAGGACACTCTGAACACTGAAGCTTTCTTT.